Given below is one TCR beta chain in context. A junction end diverges from the germline sequence, so it may reflect a read error. Repertoires were generated with immunoSEQ multiplex PCR, while TCRdb's copy carries only in-frame clones and drops some. Among 45,000 to 75,000 clones listed, around 79% were seen once. The data are from a study of OX40 agonist ivuxolimab in advanced cancers. The overall study: With a range of about 20 to 79, age averaged 60 years, and around 80% were male.

CDR3 size: 17 residues. CDR1 and CDR2 (germline): SEHNR, FQNEAQ (reference sequence). The chain employs TRBV7-9 and TRBJ2-7, with 14 positions matching TRBD2. The specimen comprised CD4+ or CD8+ T cells sorted from blood, sampled in a trial of the OX40 agonist ivuxolimab. The receptor was derived from an adult with an advanced solid tumor such as melanoma, head and neck, liver or kidney cancer. The CDR3: CASSLAGGLAGGREQYF. CDR3 in DNA: TGTGCCAGCAGCCTAGCCGGCGGACTAGCGGGGGGTAGGGAGCAGTACTTC.